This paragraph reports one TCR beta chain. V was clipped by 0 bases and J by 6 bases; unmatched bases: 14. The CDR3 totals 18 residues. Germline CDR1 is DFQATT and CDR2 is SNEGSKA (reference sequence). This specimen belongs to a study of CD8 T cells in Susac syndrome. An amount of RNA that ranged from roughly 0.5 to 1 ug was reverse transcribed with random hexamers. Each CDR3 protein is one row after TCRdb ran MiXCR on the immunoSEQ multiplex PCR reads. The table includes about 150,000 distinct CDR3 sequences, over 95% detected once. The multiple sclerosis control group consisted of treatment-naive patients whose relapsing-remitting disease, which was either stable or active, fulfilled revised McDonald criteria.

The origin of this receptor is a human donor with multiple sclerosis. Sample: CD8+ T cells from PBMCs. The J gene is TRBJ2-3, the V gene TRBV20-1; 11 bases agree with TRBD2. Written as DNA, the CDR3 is TGCAGTGCTAGAGATCTAGCGGGGGGACCCCTACCAGGGGATACGCAGTATTTT. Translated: CSARDLAGGPLPGDTQYF.